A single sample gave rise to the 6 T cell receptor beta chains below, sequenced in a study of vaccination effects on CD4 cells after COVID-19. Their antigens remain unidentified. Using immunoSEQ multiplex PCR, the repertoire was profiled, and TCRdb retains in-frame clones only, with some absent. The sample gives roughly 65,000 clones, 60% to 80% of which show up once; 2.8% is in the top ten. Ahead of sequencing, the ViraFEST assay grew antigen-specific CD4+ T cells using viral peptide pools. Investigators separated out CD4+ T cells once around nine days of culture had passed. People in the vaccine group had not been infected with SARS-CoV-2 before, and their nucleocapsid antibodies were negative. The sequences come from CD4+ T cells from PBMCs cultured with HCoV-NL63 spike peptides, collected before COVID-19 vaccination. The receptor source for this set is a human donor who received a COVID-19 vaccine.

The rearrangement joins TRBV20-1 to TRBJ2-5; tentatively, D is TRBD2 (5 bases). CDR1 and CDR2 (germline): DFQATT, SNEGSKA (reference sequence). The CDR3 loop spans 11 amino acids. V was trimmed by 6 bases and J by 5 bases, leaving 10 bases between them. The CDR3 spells CSARTGETQYF. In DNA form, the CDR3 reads TGCAGTGCAAGGACTGGGGAGACCCAGTACTTC.

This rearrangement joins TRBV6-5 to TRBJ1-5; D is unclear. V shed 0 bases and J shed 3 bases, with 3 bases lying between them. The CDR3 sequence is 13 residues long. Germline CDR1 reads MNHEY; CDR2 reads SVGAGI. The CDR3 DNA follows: TGTGCCAGCAGTTACTCGAACAATCAGCCCCAGCATTTT. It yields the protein CASSYSNNQPQHF.

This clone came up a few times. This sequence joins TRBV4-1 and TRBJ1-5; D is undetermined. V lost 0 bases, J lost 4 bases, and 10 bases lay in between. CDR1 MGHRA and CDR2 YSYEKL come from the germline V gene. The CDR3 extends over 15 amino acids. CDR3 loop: CASSQEGNGNQPQHF. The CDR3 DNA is TGCGCCAGCAGCCAAGAGGGGAACGGTAATCAGCCCCAGCATTTT.

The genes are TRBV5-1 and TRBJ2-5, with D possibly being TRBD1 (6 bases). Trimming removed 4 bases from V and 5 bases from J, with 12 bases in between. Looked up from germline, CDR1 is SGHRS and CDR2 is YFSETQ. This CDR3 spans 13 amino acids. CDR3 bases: TGCGCCAGCAGCCCCCGGGACAAGGAGACCCAGTACTTC. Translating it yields CASSPRDKETQYF.

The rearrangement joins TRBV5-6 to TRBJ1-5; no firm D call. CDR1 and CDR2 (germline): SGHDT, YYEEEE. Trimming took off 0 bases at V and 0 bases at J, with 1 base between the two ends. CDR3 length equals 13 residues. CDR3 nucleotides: TGTGCCAGCAGCTTGGGTAGCAATCAGCCCCAGCATTTT. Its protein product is CASSLGSNQPQHF.

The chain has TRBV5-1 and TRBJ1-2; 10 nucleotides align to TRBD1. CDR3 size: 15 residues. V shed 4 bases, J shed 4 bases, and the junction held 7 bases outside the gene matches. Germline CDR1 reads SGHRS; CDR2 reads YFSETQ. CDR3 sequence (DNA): TGCGCCAGCAGCCCGGGGACAGGGGTTCCCTATGGCTACACCTTC. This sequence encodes CASSPGTGVPYGYTF.